One sample yielded the 30 T cell receptor beta chains listed below, sequenced in a study of shared clonotypes between healthy human individuals. Profiled with immunoSEQ multiplex PCR; TCRdb holds only in-frame clones, not every one. Of more than 2 million clones listed, 95% are singletons. Material: naive CD4+ T cells sorted from blood. The subset was: CD45RA+ positively selected. The receptors were sampled from a young man in good health.

V and J are TRBV7-9 and TRBJ2-3; 9 bases match TRBD2. V lost 5 bases, J lost 6 bases, and 12 bases stayed unmatched. The CDR3 runs 16 residues. Germline V gives CDR1 SEHNR, CDR2 FQNEAQ (reference sequence). CDR3 coding DNA: TGTGCCAGCAGCCGGGCCTTAGCGGGAGCGGGGGATACGCAGTATTTT. Amino acid sequence: CASSRALAGAGDTQYF.

The chain combines TRBV25-1 with TRBJ2-7, with D unclear. V lost 4 bases to trimming and J lost 1 base, with 2 bases between them. Per germline, CDR1 MGHDK and CDR2 SYGVNS. The CDR3 sequence is 11 residues long. CDR3 sequence: CASSVSYEQYF. The CDR3 region has the DNA TGTGCCAGCAGTGTGTCCTACGAGCAGTACTTC.

This chain joins TRBV19 and TRBJ2-5, with TRBD1 as a possible D gene (6 bases). Germline V gives CDR1 LNHDA, CDR2 SQIVND (reference sequence). Trimming shortened V by 4 bases and J by 2 bases, and 8 bases separated the two germline ends. The CDR3 spans 13 residues. In nucleotides, the CDR3 is TGTGCCAGTAGTACAGGGGAACAAGAGACCCAGTACTTC. Amino acid sequence: CASSTGEQETQYF.

The chain is built from TRBV6-5 and TRBJ2-7; the D is unclear. Looked up from germline, CDR1 is MNHEY and CDR2 is SVGAGI. V lost 2 bases, J lost 5 bases, and 13 bases lay in between. The CDR3 is 14 residues long. CDR3 bases: TGTGCCAGCAGTTACAGAGGCAGTTCCAACGAGCAGTACTTC. This encodes CASSYRGSSNEQYF.

The rearrangement joins TRBV7-2 to TRBJ2-1; 9 bases fit TRBD2. Per the germline V gene, CDR1 is SGHTA and CDR2 is FQGNSA. The CDR3 covers 15 residues. J was trimmed by 3 bases and V by 3 bases; bases with no gene match: 3. The CDR3 protein is CASSFETSGYNEQFF. The CDR3 DNA follows: TGTGCCAGCAGCTTCGAGACTAGCGGCTACAATGAGCAGTTCTTC.

The V gene is TRBV5-6, the J gene TRBJ2-1, with D maybe TRBD1 (6 bases). Germline V gives CDR1 SGHDT, CDR2 YYEEEE. The V end was cut by 1 base, the J end by 8 bases, with 19 bases between. The CDR3 length is 16 residues. The CDR3 loop is CASSLSGTRVVDEQFF. In nucleotides, the CDR3 is TGTGCCAGCAGCTTGTCCGGGACAAGGGTTGTGGATGAGCAGTTCTTC.

The chain recombines TRBV11-2 with TRBJ2-2; D call uncertain. This CDR3 has 14 residues. Deletions cut 5 bases from V and 5 bases from J, with 12 bases between. Germline V gene data show CDR1 as SGHAT and CDR2 as FQNNGV. The CDR3 DNA reads TGTGCCAGCAGCGCCATAAAAGAAACCGGGGAGCTGTTTTTT. Translation: CASSAIKETGELFF.

As regards this clone: The same CDR3 can be traced to other DNA sequences in this sample. The chain uses TRBV29-1 and TRBJ2-3; D unclear. This CDR3 has 12 amino acids. Deletions cut 2 bases from V and 3 bases from J, with 6 bases between. From germline, CDR1 is SQVTM and CDR2 ANQGSEA. CDR3: CSVESGTDTQYF. Written as DNA, the CDR3 is TGCAGCGTTGAATCAGGAACAGATACGCAGTATTTT.

This clone was detected only once. This chain connects TRBV12-1 to TRBJ2-3; the D call TRBD2 from the table was never checked on the DNA. TRBV12-1 is recorded as a pseudogene. The CDR3 has 10 residues. The CDR3 spells CASSSDTQYF. The CDR3 coding sequence is TGTGCCAGCAGTTCTGATACGCAGTATTTT.

The chain employs TRBV11-2 and TRBJ2-7, with D possibly matching TRBD1 (6 bases). V gave up 6 bases and J gave up 3 bases, with 15 bases separating them. Per the germline V gene, CDR1 is SGHAT and CDR2 is FQNNGV. CDR3 size: 14 residues. The CDR3, as DNA: TGTGCCAGCAGAGGACAGAAGAATTACTACGAGCAGTACTTC. It codes for CASRGQKNYYEQYF.

The count of this clone is one. The gene calls are TRBV6-1 and TRBJ2-7; D is undetermined. CDR3 length: 12 amino acids. CDR1 and CDR2 (germline): MNHNS, SASEGT. CDR3 nucleotides: TGTGTGACTTGGACGGGTGGGTACGAGCAGTACTTC. Translation: CVTWTGGYEQYF.

The chain combines TRBV5-1 with TRBJ2-5; D is possibly TRBD1 (5 bases). Germline V gene lookup returns CDR1 SGHRS and CDR2 YFSETQ. The V gene lost 1 base and the J gene lost 2 bases, with 9 bases spanning the gap. The CDR3 length is 14 residues. For the CDR3, the DNA is TGCGCCAGCAGCTTGCCCAGGGTACAAGAGACCCAGTACTTC. Translated: CASSLPRVQETQYF.

This clone was seen only once. Other DNA sequences of this sample code for an identical CDR3. The rearrangement links TRBV6-1 to TRBJ1-5; 7 nucleotides line up with TRBD1. J was trimmed by 0 bases and V by 7 bases; bases with no gene match: 3. The CDR3 length is 14 residues. Germline CDR1 reads MNHNS; CDR2 reads SASEGT. The CDR3: CASTRDSSNQPQHF. CDR3 DNA sequence: TGTGCCAGCACTAGGGACAGTAGCAATCAGCCCCAGCATTTT.

The rearrangement uses TRBV10-1 and TRBJ2-4; D gene ambiguous. The germline V gene encodes CDR1 WNHNN and CDR2 SYGVQD (reference sequence). V was shortened by 2 bases and J by 6 bases, with 8 bases between the two germline ends. The CDR3 covers 13 residues. CDR3 in DNA: TGCGCCAGCAGTGAGCAGAGGACAAACATTCAGTACTTC. Protein sequence: CASSEQRTNIQYF.

V is TRBV30 and J is TRBJ2-5; TRBD2 matches 15 bases. The junction had 4 bases not matched to a gene; V was cut back by 5 bases and J by 6 bases. The CDR3 totals 14 residues. CDR1 and CDR2 (germline): GTSNPN, SVGIG (reference sequence). The DNA of the CDR3 is TGTGCCTGGTCTGGACTAGCGGGGGGGAAGACCCAGTACTTC. The encoded protein is CAWSGLAGGKTQYF. The full variable domain, in which reference TRBV30 and TRBJ2-5 provide the parts outside the CDR3, is SQTIHQWPATLVQPVGSPLSLECTVEGTSNPNLYWYRQAAGRGLQLLFYSVGIGQISSEVPQNLSASRPQDRQFILSSKKLLLSDSGFYLCAWSGLAGGKTQYFGPGTRLLVL.

V gene TRBV10-1 combines with J gene TRBJ1-1; TRBD1 aligns across 8 bases. CDR3 length equals 12 residues. The germline V gene encodes CDR1 WNHNN and CDR2 SYGVQD (reference sequence). Losses at the gene ends were 10 bases for V and 8 bases for J; bases not matched to a gene: 9. The CDR3 coding sequence is TGCGCCAACCAGGGGGCCGGGCCGGAAGCTTTCTTT. Amino acid sequence: CANQGAGPEAFF.

The chain employs TRBV7-9 and TRBJ2-7; 8 bases match TRBD1. This CDR3 has 14 residues. Germline V gives CDR1 SEHNR, CDR2 FQNEAQ (reference sequence). Trimming took 3 bases from V and 4 from J; bases not matched to a gene: 5. The CDR3 spells CASSFGQGSYEQYF. The CDR3 DNA follows: TGTGCCAGCAGCTTTGGACAGGGATCTTACGAGCAGTACTTC.

On this clone: Other DNA sequences within the sample encode an identical CDR3. This rearrangement joins TRBV10-3 to TRBJ2-3; TRBD2 is a possible D gene (6 bases). The CDR3 totals 12 residues. V was pared by 8 bases and J by 0 bases, with 6 bases between. The germline CDR1 and CDR2 sequences are ENHRY and SYGVKD. CDR3 in amino acids: CAIGGSTDTQYF. The CDR3 DNA reads as TGTGCCATCGGAGGGAGCACAGATACGCAGTATTTT.

A remark on this clone: In the same sample, other DNA sequences code for this CDR3. This chain uses TRBV5-1 with TRBJ2-2; D unclear. Germline loops: CDR1 SGHRS, CDR2 YFSETQ. The CDR3 extends over 14 amino acids. The V end was cut by 2 bases, the J end by 5 bases, with 10 bases between. DNA of the CDR3: TGCGCCAGCAGCTTTCCGGGTGGGACCGGGGAGCTGTTTTTT. It translates to CASSFPGGTGELFF.

The sample holds a few counts of this clone. The chain joins TRBV10-3 to TRBJ1-6; D is ambiguous. This CDR3 is 14 amino acids long. V was shortened by 3 bases and J by 10 bases, with 13 bases between the two germline ends. Germline V CDR1 and CDR2: ENHRY, SYGVKD. As DNA, the CDR3 is TGTGCCATCAGTGATCTCCTAGAGGACTCACCCCTCCACTTT. Translating it yields CAISDLLEDSPLHF.

J is TRBJ1-5 and V is TRBV29-1; tentatively, D is TRBD1 (5 bases). The CDR3 spans 13 residues. Germline V gives CDR1 SQVTM, CDR2 ANQGSEA. V lost 7 bases, J lost 3 bases, and 13 bases lay in between. CDR3 nucleotides: TGCAGCGGGGGGTACAAAAACAATCAGCCCCAGCATTTT. It specifies CSGGYKNNQPQHF.

In DNA, the CDR3 is TGTGCGTCCGCGGACAGTCTTACCTACAATGAGCAGTTCTTC. It is translated as CASADSLTYNEQFF. V and J are TRBV7-6 and TRBJ2-1, with D tentatively TRBD1 (6 bases). CDR3 length: 14 residues. Germline V gives CDR1 SGHVS, CDR2 FNYEAQ.

Written as DNA, the CDR3 is TGCGCCAGCAGCTTGGTGGCGCCAAGCACAGATACGCAGTATTTT. This encodes CASSLVAPSTDTQYF. The chain combines TRBV5-1 with TRBJ2-3; no clear D. Germline V gene sequence: CDR1 SGHRS, CDR2 YFSETQ. V lost 0 bases and J lost 0, with 8 bases in between. The CDR3 covers 15 residues. The variable domain in full, with the rest retrieved from reference TRBV5-1 and TRBJ2-3, is KAGVTQTPRYLIKTRGQQVTLSCSPISGHRSVSWYQQTPGQGLQFLFEYFSETQRNKGNFPGRFSGRQFSNSRSEMNVSTLELGDSALYLCASSLVAPSTDTQYFGPGTRLTVL.

The V gene is TRBV2, the J gene TRBJ2-2, with TRBD2 as a possible D gene (6 bases). V lost 5 bases and J 4 bases, leaving 11 bases between the germline ends. The germline V gene encodes CDR1 SNHLY and CDR2 FYNNEI. This CDR3 comprises 14 residues. The CDR3 coding sequence is TGTGCCAGCAGTCCTGGACTATCCACCGGGGAGCTGTTTTTT. This translates into CASSPGLSTGELFF.

The V call is TRBV6-1, the J call TRBJ1-1, with D perhaps TRBD1 (5 bases). The V end was cut by 2 bases, the J end by 6 bases, with 7 bases between. The germline V gene encodes CDR1 MNHNS and CDR2 SASEGT. This CDR3 region has 12 residues. CDR3 in DNA: TGTGCCAGCAGTGAACGGACACCTGAAGCTTTCTTT. Translated: CASSERTPEAFF.

The rearrangement uses TRBV5-5 and TRBJ1-6; unclear D gene. Germline assignment: CDR1 SGHKS and CDR2 YYEKEE (reference sequence). Trimming took 0 bases from V and 7 from J, leaving 8 bases between them. The CDR3 consists of 14 residues. The CDR3: CASSLAGKNSPLHF. The CDR3, as DNA: TGTGCCAGCAGCTTGGCTGGGAAGAATTCACCCCTCCACTTT.

This chain uses TRBV28 with TRBJ2-7; a possible D gene is TRBD1 (6 bases). The V end was cut by 6 bases, the J end by 1 base, with 10 bases between. This CDR3 has 13 amino acids. The V gene's germline CDR1 is MDHEN and CDR2 SYDVKM. CDR3 residues: CASRPTGSYEQYF. The CDR3, as DNA: TGTGCCAGCAGGCCTACAGGGTCCTACGAGCAGTACTTC.

Details on this clone: The same CDR3 also results from other DNA sequences found in this sample. The rearrangement links TRBV18 to TRBJ2-7; 7 bases align to TRBD1. Germline lookup yields CDR1 KGHSH and CDR2 LQKENI. The CDR3 consists of 14 residues. V lost 6 bases, J lost 0 bases, and 5 bases stayed unmatched. For the CDR3, the DNA is TGTGCCAGCTCCCCTACAGGGGACTCCTACGAGCAGTACTTC. Encoded protein: CASSPTGDSYEQYF.

The chain combines TRBV6-1 with TRBJ1-6; no clear D gene. Trimming shortened V by 3 bases and J by 7 bases, and 10 bases separated the two germline ends. This CDR3 has 14 amino acids. Germline V gene sequence: CDR1 MNHNS, CDR2 SASEGT. The CDR3, as DNA: TGTGCCAGCAGTGAGCAGGTGGCCAATTCACCCCTCCACTTT. As protein: CASSEQVANSPLHF.

This clone has only one observation. The chain is built from TRBV28 and TRBJ2-3, with D maybe TRBD2 (5 bases). In germline, CDR1 is MDHEN, CDR2 SYDVKM. V gave up 7 bases and J gave up 0 bases, with 17 bases separating them. The CDR3 covers 16 residues. In DNA, the CDR3 is TGTGCCAGCAATACAAACCGGGGTACTAGCACAGATACGCAGTATTTT. This sequence encodes CASNTNRGTSTDTQYF.